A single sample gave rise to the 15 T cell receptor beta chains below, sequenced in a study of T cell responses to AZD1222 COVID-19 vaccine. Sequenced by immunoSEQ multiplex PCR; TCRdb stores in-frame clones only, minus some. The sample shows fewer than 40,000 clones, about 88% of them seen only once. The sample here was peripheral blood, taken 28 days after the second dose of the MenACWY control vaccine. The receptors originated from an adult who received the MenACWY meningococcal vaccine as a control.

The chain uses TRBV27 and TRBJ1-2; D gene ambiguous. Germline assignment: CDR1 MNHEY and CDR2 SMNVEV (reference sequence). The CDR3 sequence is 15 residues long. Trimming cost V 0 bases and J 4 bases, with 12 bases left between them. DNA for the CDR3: TGTGCCAGCAGTTTATCAGTCAAAACGGGCTATGGCTACACCTTC. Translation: CASSLSVKTGYGYTF.

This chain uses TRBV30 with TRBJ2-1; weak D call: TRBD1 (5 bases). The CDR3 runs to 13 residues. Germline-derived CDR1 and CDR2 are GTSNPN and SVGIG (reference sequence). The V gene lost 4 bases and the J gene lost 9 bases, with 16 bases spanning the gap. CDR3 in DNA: TGTGCCTGGAAATTCAGGGTCGATGGTGAGCAGTTCTTC. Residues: CAWKFRVDGEQFF.

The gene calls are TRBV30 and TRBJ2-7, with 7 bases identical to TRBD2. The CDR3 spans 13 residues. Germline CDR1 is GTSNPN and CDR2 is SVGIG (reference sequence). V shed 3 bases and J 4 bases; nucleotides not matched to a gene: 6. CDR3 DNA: TGTGCCTGGAGCTCGGGACTACAGTACGAGCAGTACTTC. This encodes CAWSSGLQYEQYF.

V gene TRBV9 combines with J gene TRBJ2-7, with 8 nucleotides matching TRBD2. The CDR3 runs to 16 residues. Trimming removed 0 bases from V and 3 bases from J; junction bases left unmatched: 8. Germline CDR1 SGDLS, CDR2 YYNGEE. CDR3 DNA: TGTGCCAGCAGCGTAGATGGTAGCGGGACCGTCTACGAGCAGTACTTC. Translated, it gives CASSVDGSGTVYEQYF.

The CDR3 region has the DNA TGTGCCAGCAGCTTGAGGGCACTCAATGAGCAGTTCTTC. It is translated as CASSLRALNEQFF. The chain has TRBV5-4 and TRBJ2-1; D is ambiguous. This CDR3 region has 13 residues. V was shortened by 1 base and J by 6 bases, with 8 bases between the two germline ends. Germline CDR1 and CDR2: SGHNT and YYREEE (reference sequence).

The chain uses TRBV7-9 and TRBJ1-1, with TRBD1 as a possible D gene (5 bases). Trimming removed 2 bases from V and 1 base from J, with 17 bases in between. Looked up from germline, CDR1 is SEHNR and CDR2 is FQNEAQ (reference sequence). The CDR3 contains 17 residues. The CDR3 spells CASSLWVPGRQNTEAFF. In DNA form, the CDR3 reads TGTGCCAGCAGCTTATGGGTCCCGGGACGGCAGAACACTGAAGCTTTCTTT.

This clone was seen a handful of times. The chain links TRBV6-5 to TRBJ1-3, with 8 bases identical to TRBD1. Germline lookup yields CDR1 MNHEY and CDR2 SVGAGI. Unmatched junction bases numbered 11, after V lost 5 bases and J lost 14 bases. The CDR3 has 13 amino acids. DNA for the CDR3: TGTGCCAGCAGTCGACCACCGACAGGGGACCTATATTTT. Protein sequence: CASSRPPTGDLYF.

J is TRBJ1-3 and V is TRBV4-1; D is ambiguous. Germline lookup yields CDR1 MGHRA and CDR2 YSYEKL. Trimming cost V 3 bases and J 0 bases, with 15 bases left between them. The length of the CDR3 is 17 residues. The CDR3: CASSQGRAGPSGNTIYF. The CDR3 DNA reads TGCGCCAGCAGCCAGGGCCGCGCCGGACCCTCTGGAAACACCATATATTTT.

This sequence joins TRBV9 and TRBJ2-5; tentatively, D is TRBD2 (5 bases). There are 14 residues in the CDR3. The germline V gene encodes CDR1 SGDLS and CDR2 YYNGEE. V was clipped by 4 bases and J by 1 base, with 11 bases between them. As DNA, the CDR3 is TGTGCCAGCAGCCCGGAGGATCTCCAAGAGACCCAGTACTTC. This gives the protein CASSPEDLQETQYF.

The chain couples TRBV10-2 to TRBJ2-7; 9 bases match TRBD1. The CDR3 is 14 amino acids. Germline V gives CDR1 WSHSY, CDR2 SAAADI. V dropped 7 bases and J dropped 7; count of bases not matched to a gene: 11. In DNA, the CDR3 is TGCGCCAGCAATTCCCGGGACAGGGTGGAAGAGCAGTACTTC. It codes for CASNSRDRVEEQYF.

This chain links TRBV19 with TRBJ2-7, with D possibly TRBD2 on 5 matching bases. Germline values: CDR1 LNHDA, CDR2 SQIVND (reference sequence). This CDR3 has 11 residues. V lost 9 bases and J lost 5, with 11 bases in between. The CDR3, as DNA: TGTGCCAGCGGGGATGGTGACGAGCAGTACTTC. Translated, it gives CASGDGDEQYF. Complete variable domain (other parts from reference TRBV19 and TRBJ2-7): DGGITQSPKYLFRKEGQNVTLSCEQNLNHDAMYWYRQDPGQGLRLIYYSQIVNDFQKGDIAEGYSVSREKKESFPLTVTSAQKNPTAFYLCASGDGDEQYFGPGTRLTVT.

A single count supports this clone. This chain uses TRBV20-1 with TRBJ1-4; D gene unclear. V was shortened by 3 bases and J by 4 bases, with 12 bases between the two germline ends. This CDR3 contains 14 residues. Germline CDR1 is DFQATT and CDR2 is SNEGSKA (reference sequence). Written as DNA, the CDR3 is TGCAGTGCTAGTAGTCAGGCGGGTAATGAAAAACTGTTTTTT. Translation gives CSASSQAGNEKLFF.

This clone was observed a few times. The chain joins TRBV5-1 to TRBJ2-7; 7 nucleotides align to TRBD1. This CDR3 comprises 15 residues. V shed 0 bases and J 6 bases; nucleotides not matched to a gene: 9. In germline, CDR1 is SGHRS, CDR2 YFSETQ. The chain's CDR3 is CASSLEGTVKGEQYF. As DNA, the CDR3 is TGCGCCAGCAGCTTGGAAGGGACAGTTAAAGGCGAGCAGTACTTC.

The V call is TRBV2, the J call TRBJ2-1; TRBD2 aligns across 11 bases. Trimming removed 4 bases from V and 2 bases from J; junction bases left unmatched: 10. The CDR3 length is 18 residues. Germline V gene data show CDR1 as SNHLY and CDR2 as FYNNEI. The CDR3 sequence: CASSGHGTSGETYNEQFF. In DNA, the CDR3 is TGTGCCAGCAGTGGCCACGGGACTAGCGGAGAAACCTACAATGAGCAGTTCTTC. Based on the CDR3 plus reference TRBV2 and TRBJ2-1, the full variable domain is EPEVTQTPSHQVTQMGQEVILRCVPISNHLYFYWYRQILGQKVEFLVSFYNNEISEKSEIFDDQFSVERPDGSNFTLKIRSTKLEDSAMYFCASSGHGTSGETYNEQFFGPGTRLTVL.

CDR3 residues: CSVLVGTDTQYF. The CDR3 DNA reads as TGCAGCGTCCTGGTAGGCACAGATACGCAGTATTTT. The rearrangement uses TRBV29-1 and TRBJ2-3; no firm D call. The CDR3 loop spans 12 amino acids. Germline CDR1 and CDR2: SQVTM and ANQGSEA. Trimming removed 6 bases at V and 1 base at J, with 8 bases between.